The 29 T cell receptor beta chains listed next were all sequenced from one sample in a study of T cells after yellow fever vaccination. Each CDR3 protein gets one entry after TCRdb re-called the 5' RACE reads with MiXCR. The table has just under 600,000 distinct CDR3 sequences, about 14% seen once. Source: PBMCs, taken on the day of the yellow fever booster vaccination. These TCRs come from a man aged 25 to 40 who received the YFV17D yellow fever vaccine.

The V gene is TRBV4-2, the J gene TRBJ2-1; D possibly corresponds to TRBD2 (6 bases). CDR3 size: 16 residues. Trimming pared 4 bases from V and 7 bases from J, leaving 20 bases between. Germline-derived CDR1 and CDR2 are LGHNA and YNFKEQ. CDR3 DNA: TGTGCCAGCAGCCTCCCGCAATGGAGGGGAGTGAATGAGCAGTTCTTC. Encoded protein: CASSLPQWRGVNEQFF.

This clonotype was seen a handful of times. The J gene is TRBJ2-5, the V gene TRBV5-1, with a possible D match to TRBD2 (6 bases). Germline CDR1 is SGHRS and CDR2 is YFSETQ. CDR3 length equals 14 residues. V lost 4 bases to trimming and J lost 3 bases, with 13 bases between them. The DNA of the CDR3 is TGCGCCAGCAGCAGGGGACTGCAGGAAGAGACCCAGTACTTC. As protein: CASSRGLQEETQYF. Supplemented by reference TRBV5-1 and TRBJ2-5, the full variable domain reads KAGVTQTPRYLIKTRGQQVTLSCSPISGHRSVSWYQQTPGQGLQFLFEYFSETQRNKGNFPGRFSGRQFSNSRSEMNVSTLELGDSALYLCASSRGLQEETQYFGPGTRLLVL.

This clonotype came up a few times. CDR3: CASSLAGEGNEQYF. The DNA of the CDR3 is TGTGCCAGCAGTCTAGCGGGAGAGGGGAACGAGCAGTACTTC. This rearrangement joins TRBV27 to TRBJ2-7; 10 bases fit TRBD2. Unmatched junction bases numbered 6, after V lost 5 bases and J lost 5 bases. The CDR3 is made up of 14 amino acids. Looked up from germline, CDR1 is MNHEY and CDR2 is SMNVEV (reference sequence).

The CDR3 region has the DNA TGTGCCAGCAGCGTAGGTGGGCTAGCGGGAATCCATGAGCAGTTCTTC. Translated: CASSVGGLAGIHEQFF. The rearrangement links TRBV9 to TRBJ2-1, with 9 bases that match TRBD2. In germline, CDR1 is SGDLS, CDR2 YYNGEE. CDR3 length: 16 amino acids. Unmatched junction bases numbered 9, after V lost 0 bases and J lost 8 bases.

Ten or more counts support this clonotype. This chain joins TRBV7-9 and TRBJ2-5; D possibly corresponds to TRBD1 (5 bases). Germline CDR1 is SEHNR and CDR2 is FQNEAQ (reference sequence). The CDR3 sequence is 15 residues long. Trimming removed 1 base at V and 5 bases at J, with 14 bases between. The CDR3 sequence is CASSLGAGRAETQYF. CDR3 in DNA: TGTGCCAGCAGCTTAGGGGCCGGCAGGGCGGAGACCCAGTACTTC.

The J gene is TRBJ2-2, the V gene TRBV5-1; D perhaps matches TRBD2 (6 bases). Germline V CDR1 and CDR2: SGHRS, YFSETQ. Trimming took off 4 bases at V and 3 bases at J, with 10 bases between the two ends. The CDR3 length is 14 residues. CDR3 DNA sequence: TGCGCCAGCAGCCGGGACTCTTACACCGGGGAGCTGTTTTTT. It encodes CASSRDSYTGELFF.

The sample holds a few counts of this clonotype. The chain joins TRBV5-1 to TRBJ2-5; D remains unclear. With 6 bases removed from V and 5 bases from J, the gap between germline ends came to 14 bases. Germline loops: CDR1 SGHRS, CDR2 YFSETQ. The CDR3 consists of 13 residues. The CDR3 DNA sequence: TGCGCCAGCAAGTCGTTAAATGGGGAGACCCAGTACTTC. As protein: CASKSLNGETQYF.

The chain combines TRBV7-2 with TRBJ1-6; 9 bases align to TRBD1. J lost 5 bases, V lost 0 bases, and 8 bases had no gene match. The CDR3 has 18 residues. Germline CDR1 and CDR2: SGHTA and FQGNSA. DNA of the CDR3: TGTGCCAGCAGCTTAGCGGGGACAGGGAGGACGGATAATTCACCCCTCCACTTT. Translation gives CASSLAGTGRTDNSPLHF.

This rearrangement joins TRBV27 to TRBJ2-1; 10 bases are a match to TRBD2. The CDR3 is 17 residues long. In germline, CDR1 is MNHEY, CDR2 SMNVEV (reference sequence). The V and J ends lost 6 bases and 4 bases, in that order; junction bases with no gene match: 12. DNA for the CDR3: TGTGCCAGCAGGTACAAGGCCGGGACTAGCGTTTACAATGAGCAGTTCTTC. It translates to CASRYKAGTSVYNEQFF.

The rearrangement joins TRBV5-1 to TRBJ2-3; 10 nucleotides align to TRBD2. The CDR3 totals 16 residues. Germline CDR1 reads SGHRS; CDR2 reads YFSETQ. Trimming removed 1 base from V and 5 bases from J; junction bases left unmatched: 7. The CDR3 reads CASSLWLAGVRDTQYF. CDR3 in DNA: TGCGCCAGCAGCTTGTGGCTAGCGGGAGTTAGAGATACGCAGTATTTT. The whole variable domain, remainder taken from reference TRBV5-1 and TRBJ2-3, is KAGVTQTPRYLIKTRGQQVTLSCSPISGHRSVSWYQQTPGQGLQFLFEYFSETQRNKGNFPGRFSGRQFSNSRSEMNVSTLELGDSALYLCASSLWLAGVRDTQYFGPGTRLTVL.

A few counts support this clonotype. V and J are TRBV3-1 and TRBJ2-4; 8 nucleotides align to TRBD1. The V gene end was trimmed by 4 bases and the J gene end by 14 bases; junction bases not matched to a gene: 16. This CDR3 has 15 amino acids. The germline CDR1 and CDR2 sequences are LGHDT and YNNKEL (reference sequence). CDR3 nucleotides: TGTGCCAGCAGCCGGGAAGGGACAGGTCCCGGGATGAAGTACTTC. Translation gives CASSREGTGPGMKYF.

V is TRBV20-1 and J is TRBJ1-2; D call uncertain. The V gene's germline CDR1 is DFQATT and CDR2 SNEGSKA (reference sequence). The CDR3 has 10 amino acids. V was cut by 3 bases and J by 7 bases, with 6 bases left in between. The CDR3 loop reads CSASLLGYTF. CDR3 in DNA: TGCAGTGCTAGCCTTCTTGGCTACACCTTC.

This rearrangement joins TRBV20-1 to TRBJ1-1; D is possibly TRBD1 (5 bases). The CDR3 loop spans 15 amino acids. Germline loops: CDR1 DFQATT, CDR2 SNEGSKA (reference sequence). Trimming pared 6 bases from V and 0 bases from J, leaving 17 bases between. CDR3 region: CSASRGSLMNTEAFF. In DNA form, the CDR3 reads TGCAGTGCCTCAAGGGGCAGCCTCATGAACACTGAAGCTTTCTTT.

At least ten counts were recorded for this clonotype. J is TRBJ2-7 and V is TRBV15; maybe TRBD2 (5 bases). Germline V gives CDR1 LNHNV, CDR2 YYDKDF (reference sequence). The length of the CDR3 is 15 residues. With 4 bases removed from V and 6 bases from J, the gap between germline ends came to 19 bases. CDR3 coding DNA: TGTGCCACCAGCACTACTGCGGGCTTCCTGGGCGAGCAGTACTTC. Amino acid sequence: CATSTTAGFLGEQYF.

The chain has TRBV20-1 and TRBJ1-5; the match to TRBD1 covers 9 bases. With 6 bases clipped from V and 4 bases from J, the junction kept 7 bases outside the gene matches. In germline, CDR1 is DFQATT, CDR2 SNEGSKA (reference sequence). The CDR3 consists of 14 residues. The CDR3, as DNA: TGCAGTGCAGGGGACAGGGTCGGGAATCAGCCCCAGCATTTT. Protein: CSAGDRVGNQPQHF.

This clonotype was found a few times. V usage is TRBV14 and J usage is TRBJ2-7; D possibly corresponds to TRBD2 (5 bases). V lost 0 bases, J lost 5 bases, and 8 bases lay in between. The germline gives CDR1 SGHDN, CDR2 FVKESK. This CDR3 comprises 13 residues. CDR3 amino acids: CASSQDRRDEQYF. DNA for the CDR3: TGTGCCAGCAGCCAAGATAGGCGGGACGAGCAGTACTTC. The whole variable domain, remainder taken from reference TRBV14 and TRBJ2-7, is EAGVTQFPSHSVIEKGQTVTLRCDPISGHDNLYWYRRVMGKEIKFLLHFVKESKQDESGMPNNRFLAERTGGTYSTLKVQPAELEDSGVYFCASSQDRRDEQYFGPGTRLTVT.

This clonotype was seen a few times. V is TRBV14 and J is TRBJ1-4, with TRBD1 identical over 10 bases. Germline V gene lookup returns CDR1 SGHDN and CDR2 FVKESK. J was trimmed by 7 bases and V by 4 bases; bases with no gene match: 9. CDR3 length: 16 residues. CDR3 nucleotide sequence: TGTGCCAGCAGCCCCAGGTCCGGGACAGGGGCTGAAAAACTGTTTTTT. It is translated as CASSPRSGTGAEKLFF.

The gene calls are TRBV20-1 and TRBJ2-1, with a weak D call TRBD1 (6 bases). Germline V gene lookup returns CDR1 DFQATT and CDR2 SNEGSKA (reference sequence). The CDR3 has 15 residues. V lost 6 bases to trimming and J lost 6 bases, with 21 bases between them. The CDR3: CSATAKTGALNEQFF. The DNA for the CDR3 is TGCAGTGCCACGGCAAAGACAGGTGCCCTCAATGAGCAGTTCTTC.

This clonotype was seen a few times. The J gene is TRBJ2-7, the V gene TRBV20-1; D gene uncertain. Trimming pared 6 bases from V and 6 bases from J, leaving 12 bases between. Germline V CDR1 and CDR2: DFQATT, SNEGSKA (reference sequence). The CDR3 extends over 11 amino acids. This chain's CDR3 is CSASENSEQYF. As DNA, the CDR3 is TGCAGTGCAAGCGAGAACTCCGAGCAGTACTTC.

The chain joins TRBV20-1 to TRBJ2-1; D is possibly TRBD1 or TRBD2 (5 bases each). From germline, CDR1 is DFQATT and CDR2 SNEGSKA (reference sequence). This CDR3 contains 12 residues. V dropped 6 bases and J dropped 3 bases, with 9 bases sitting between them. The CDR3 DNA reads as TGCAGTGCCCTGGGGGTCTACAATGAGCAGTTCTTC. This gives the protein CSALGVYNEQFF.

This clonotype was found a few times. The chain has TRBV5-1 and TRBJ2-2; D is uncertain. V dropped 1 base and J dropped 1 base, with 8 bases sitting between them. The CDR3 spans 15 residues. CDR1 and CDR2 from the germline V gene are SGHRS and YFSETQ. The CDR3: CASSLPGGNTGELFF. The CDR3 DNA reads TGCGCCAGCAGCTTGCCCGGCGGGAACACCGGGGAGCTGTTTTTT.

The chain carries TRBV7-2 and TRBJ2-3; D ambiguous. Trimming removed 2 bases from V and 2 bases from J, with 11 bases in between. Germline loops: CDR1 SGHTA, CDR2 FQGNSA. This CDR3 spans 15 amino acids. CDR3 DNA: TGTGCCAGCAGCTTATTTCGGAGCTCCACAGATACGCAGTATTTT. Amino acid sequence: CASSLFRSSTDTQYF.

This clonotype was seen at least ten times. The rearrangement uses TRBV20-1 and TRBJ1-2; D possibly corresponds to TRBD1 (5 bases). Trimming shortened V by 5 bases and J by 7 bases, and 17 bases separated the two germline ends. Germline lookup yields CDR1 DFQATT and CDR2 SNEGSKA (reference sequence). This CDR3 has 13 residues. CDR3 protein: CSADDGRESGYTF. As DNA, the CDR3 is TGCAGTGCTGACGACGGCAGGGAGAGTGGCTACACCTTC.

This clonotype came up once. CDR3 nucleotide sequence: TGCAGCGTTGCTGGCGGGGTCCGCCAAGAGACCCAGTACTTC. This gives the protein CSVAGGVRQETQYF. The chain couples TRBV29-1 to TRBJ2-5; a possible D gene is TRBD2 (6 bases). The CDR3 contains 14 residues. CDR1 and CDR2 from the germline V gene are SQVTM and ANQGSEA. V was trimmed by 4 bases and J by 1 base, leaving 13 bases between them.

This clonotype has more than one count but fewer than ten. This chain joins TRBV12-3 or TRBV12-4 and TRBJ1-4, with D possibly being TRBD1 (5 bases). The CDR3 is made up of 16 amino acids. V was pared by 7 bases and J by 7 bases, with 22 bases between. The CDR3 DNA is TGTGCCAGCACCCTCAACGGGGGGGGGGTTCTTGAAAAACTGTTTTTT. Residues: CASTLNGGGVLEKLFF.

This clonotype came up a few times. The chain has TRBV7-2 and TRBJ1-6; D is unclear. From germline, CDR1 is SGHTA and CDR2 FQGNSA. This CDR3 comprises 12 residues. Trimming left V 3 bases short and J 10 bases short, with 7 bases between. CDR3 sequence: CASSFKKSPLHF. DNA of the CDR3: TGTGCCAGCAGCTTTAAAAAGTCACCCCTCCACTTT.

The chain is built from TRBV6-2 or TRBV6-3 and TRBJ2-1; perhaps TRBD1 as D (6 bases). V lost 2 bases, J lost 7 bases, and 15 bases lay in between. CDR1 MNHEY and CDR2 SVGEGT come from the germline V gene. The CDR3 is 15 residues long. Here the CDR3 reads CASSYQGSRGNEQFF. The CDR3 DNA sequence: TGTGCCAGCAGTTACCAGGGGTCACGGGGTAATGAGCAGTTCTTC.

The V and J genes are TRBV7-2 and TRBJ2-5, with D tentatively TRBD2 (6 bases). The CDR3 has 14 residues. Germline V gives CDR1 SGHTA, CDR2 FQGNSA. Trimming took off 3 bases at V and 1 base at J, with 9 bases between the two ends. The CDR3 region has the DNA TGTGCCAGCAGCTTGGCGGGGCCCCAAGAGACCCAGTACTTC. Amino acid sequence: CASSLAGPQETQYF.

In this sample, this clonotype turned up a few times. The rearrangement joins TRBV9 to TRBJ2-3; TRBD1 agrees at 7 bases. Trimming removed 3 bases from V and 6 bases from J; junction bases left unmatched: 7. This CDR3 comprises 14 residues. Germline lookup yields CDR1 SGDLS and CDR2 YYNGEE. The CDR3 sequence is CASSGSGTADTQYF. CDR3 nucleotide sequence: TGTGCCAGCAGCGGCTCCGGGACAGCGGATACGCAGTATTTT.